This TCR beta chain was identified in a study of cytomegalovirus exposure and HLA in healthy donors. Study findings and constraints: Reports credit the classifier with highly specific, highly sensitive diagnosis of cytomegalovirus status. A later analysis linked 15,000 to 20,000 TCR beta sequences to HLA alleles at 0.05 false discovery rate. Per a prior analysis, the majority of TCR beta V segments were productive roughly 87% or roughly 30% of the time.

CDR1 and CDR2 (germline): SGHVS, FNYEAQ. Trimming took off 3 bases at V and 3 bases at J, with 8 bases between the two ends. CDR3 length: 13 amino acids. This clone is a singleton in its sample. What it recognizes is unknown. PCR involved 60 Vbeta and 13 Jbeta primers. Study processing details: The authors later counted approximately 80 million unique TCR beta chains, roughly 10 million of them shared. Assay: immunoSEQ multiplex PCR; the TCRdb copy retains only in-frame clones and omits some. D and trimming come from the DNA, and the V and J calls and clone size come from that table. The sample has roughly 120,000 clones, roughly three quarters seen once.

Sequencing was carried out using PBMCs. The sequence came from a woman aged 25 to 39 in good health and CMV-seronegative. V usage is TRBV7-6 and J usage is TRBJ1-1; weak D call: TRBD1 (6 bases). CDR3 DNA sequence: TGTGCCAGCAGCTTTGCAGGGGACACTGAAGCTTTCTTT. It yields the protein CASSFAGDTEAFF.